A single sample gave rise to the 9 T cell receptor beta chains below, sequenced in a study of cytomegalovirus exposure and HLA in healthy donors. In the PCR, 60 Vbeta and 13 Jbeta primers were used. Measured with immunoSEQ multiplex PCR; TCRdb has only the in-frame clones, and not every one. This table has over 150,000 clones, approximately 79% appearing once. The sample was PBMCs. The receptors here all came from a man in his forties or fifties in good health and CMV-seronegative.

The gene calls are TRBV5-4 and TRBJ2-3; 14 bases match TRBD2. Germline V lookup: CDR1 SGHNT, CDR2 YYREEE (reference sequence). This CDR3 is 20 amino acids long. J was trimmed by 0 bases and V by 0 bases; bases with no gene match: 9. In nucleotides, the CDR3 is TGTGCCAGCAGCTTGGTCCCGGGACTAGCGGGGGACAGTAGCACAGATACGCAGTATTTT. Encoded protein: CASSLVPGLAGDSSTDTQYF.

The chain links TRBV28 to TRBJ2-5, with 10 nucleotides matching TRBD2. This CDR3 comprises 17 residues. The J segment lost 5 bases and the V segment lost 7 bases, leaving 16 bases of the junction unmatched. CDR1 MDHEN and CDR2 SYDVKM come from the germline V gene. The CDR3 reads CASTEGLAGGLGETQYF. For the CDR3, the DNA is TGTGCCAGCACGGAGGGCTTAGCGGGAGGCCTTGGGGAGACCCAGTACTTC. Full variable domain (remainder filled in from reference TRBV28 and TRBJ2-5): DVKVTQSSRYLVKRTGEKVFLECVQDMDHENMFWYRQDPGLGLRLIYFSYDVKMKEKGDIPEGYSVSREKKERFSLILESASTNQTSMYLCASTEGLAGGLGETQYFGPGTRLLVL.

The chain links TRBV5-6 to TRBJ1-2, with D tentatively TRBD1 (5 bases). The V end lost 5 bases, the J end lost 4 bases, and 18 bases lay between the germline ends. CDR3 length: 15 amino acids. CDR1 is SGHDT, CDR2 YYEEEE, per germline. For the CDR3, the DNA is TGTGCCAGCAGAATGGACACCTCGAGAGCCTATGGCTACACCTTC. Amino acids: CASRMDTSRAYGYTF.

This rearrangement joins TRBV11-2 to TRBJ2-3; a possible D gene is TRBD2 (6 bases). Germline CDR1 SGHAT, CDR2 FQNNGV. The CDR3 loop spans 11 amino acids. Between the trimmed V and J ends, which lost 8 bases and 10 bases, there was a span of 13 bases. CDR3 sequence reads: CASGEEQAQYF. CDR3 in DNA: TGTGCCAGCGGGGAGGAGCAGGCGCAGTATTTT.

In the case of this clone: At one end, the junction sequence differs from germline, possibly due to a read error. V gene TRBV10-3 combines with J gene TRBJ2-6, with 14 nucleotides matching TRBD2. Germline V CDR1 and CDR2: ENHRY, SYGVKD. CDR3 length: 21 amino acids. This CDR3 reads CAISEYGTSGGISSGANGLTF. CDR3 bases: TGTGCCATCAGTGAATATGGGACTAGCGGGGGTATAAGCTCTGGGGCCAACGGCCTGACTTTC.

This chain's CDR3 is CASSEGLEYQETQYF. The CDR3 nucleotides are TGCGCCAGCAGCGAGGGACTAGAGTACCAAGAGACCCAGTACTTC. The chain uses TRBV5-1 and TRBJ2-5; 8 nucleotides line up with TRBD2. The CDR3 extends over 15 amino acids. The junction had 5 bases not matched to a gene; V was cut back by 4 bases and J by 0 bases. Germline V gives CDR1 SGHRS, CDR2 YFSETQ.

This sequence joins TRBV10-3 and TRBJ2-5; D is perhaps TRBD2 (5 bases). CDR3 length: 14 amino acids. The V end lost 3 bases, the J end lost 5 bases, and 13 bases lay between the germline ends. The germline V gene has CDR1 ENHRY and CDR2 SYGVKD. The chain's CDR3 is CAISEGRAGETQYF. CDR3 nucleotide sequence: TGTGCCATCAGTGAAGGGCGGGCGGGTGAGACCCAGTACTTC.

V is TRBV7-9 and J is TRBJ1-2, with D unresolved. The CDR3 sequence is 13 residues long. Trimming shortened V by 5 bases and J by 8 bases, and 15 bases separated the two germline ends. CDR1 SEHNR and CDR2 FQNEAQ come from the germline V gene (reference sequence). CDR3 bases: TGTGCCAGCAGCCAGGACCTAACGGGGGGCTACACCTTC. Its translation: CASSQDLTGGYTF.

The chain has TRBV5-1 and TRBJ2-3; 10 nucleotides line up with TRBD2. Germline V gives CDR1 SGHRS, CDR2 YFSETQ. The CDR3 covers 15 residues. Losses at the gene ends were 2 bases for V and 1 base for J; bases not matched to a gene: 1. CDR3 bases: TGCGCCAGCAGCTTCGGACTAGCGGGCACAGATACGCAGTATTTT. It specifies CASSFGLAGTDTQYF.